These 23 T cell receptor beta chains came from one sample sequenced in a study of T cell responses to AZD1222 COVID-19 vaccine. Only in-frame clones appear in the TCRdb table, and some are missing; sequencing was by immunoSEQ multiplex PCR. Here the sample spans 140,000 to 150,000 clones, roughly 92% being singletons. The source was peripheral blood, collected on day 0 of AZD1222 vaccination. The source is an adult in good health.

The V gene is TRBV5-1, the J gene TRBJ2-1, with TRBD2 identical over 8 bases. The J segment lost 6 bases and the V segment lost 0 bases, leaving 2 bases of the junction unmatched. Germline assignment: CDR1 SGHRS and CDR2 YFSETQ. The CDR3 contains 14 residues. The CDR3 loop reads CASSLAGLVNEQFF. CDR3 DNA sequence: TGCGCCAGCAGCTTGGCGGGACTAGTCAATGAGCAGTTCTTC.

This chain joins TRBV5-6 and TRBJ1-2, with D tentatively TRBD1 (5 bases). V lost 3 bases and J 8 bases, leaving 26 bases between the germline ends. The CDR3 totals 17 residues. Germline CDR1 reads SGHDT; CDR2 reads YYEEEE. CDR3 in DNA: TGTGCCAGCAGCTCGTTGAAGCCAGGGCAGGCCCTATGGGGCTACACCTTC. This encodes CASSSLKPGQALWGYTF.

This chain connects TRBV6-4 to TRBJ2-1; D is possibly TRBD2 (6 bases). Germline CDR1 reads MRHNA; CDR2 reads SNTAGT. V lost 3 bases to trimming and J lost 4 bases, with 16 bases between them. The CDR3 runs 16 residues. The CDR3 bases are TGTGCCAGCAGTGATGCGGGGCTCGGGAATTACAATGAGCAGTTCTTC. This encodes CASSDAGLGNYNEQFF.

This CDR3 reads CASSPDRVTTNEKLFF. The CDR3 DNA reads TGTGCCAGCAGTCCCGATCGAGTTACAACTAATGAAAAACTGTTTTTT. V is TRBV2 and J is TRBJ1-4, with unresolved D. CDR3 size: 16 residues. The germline V gene encodes CDR1 SNHLY and CDR2 FYNNEI. Trimming pared 5 bases from V and 0 bases from J, leaving 13 bases between.

The V and J genes are TRBV6-6 and TRBJ2-7; either TRBD1 or TRBD2 may fit D (5 bases each). The ends were cut back, 8 bases at V and 1 base at J, with 15 bases in the middle. CDR3 length: 14 amino acids. Germline assignment: CDR1 MNHNY and CDR2 SVGAGI (reference sequence). The CDR3 nucleotides are TGTGCCAGCTCGGGGACGGCAATTTCCTACGAGCAGTACTTC. Translated: CASSGTAISYEQYF.

The rearrangement links TRBV7-2 to TRBJ2-6, with 7 bases matching TRBD2. Unmatched junction bases numbered 0, after V lost 4 bases and J lost 0 bases. Germline V gene data show CDR1 as SGHTA and CDR2 as FQGNSA. The CDR3 sequence is 15 residues long. The CDR3 loop reads CASSSGGSGANVLTF. CDR3 sequence (DNA): TGTGCCAGCAGCTCGGGAGGCTCTGGGGCCAACGTCCTGACTTTC.

This clone was observed a handful of times. This chain links TRBV6-5 with TRBJ2-7, with 8 bases identical to TRBD1. The CDR3 is made up of 13 amino acids. Germline V gene data show CDR1 as MNHEY and CDR2 as SVGAGI. Trimming took 6 bases from V and 9 from J; bases not matched to a gene: 10. CDR3 DNA sequence: TGTGCCAGCAGAGCAGAGACAGGGGCTGGGCAGTACTTC. This encodes CASRAETGAGQYF.

V gene TRBV9 combines with J gene TRBJ2-1; the D is unclear. Trimming took 2 bases from V and 0 from J, leaving 9 bases between them. Germline V CDR1 and CDR2: SGDLS, YYNGEE. The length of the CDR3 is 15 residues. CDR3 coding DNA: TGTGCCAGCAGCGTGGAAGACGGCTCCTACAATGAGCAGTTCTTC. This sequence encodes CASSVEDGSYNEQFF.

This chain joins TRBV5-6 and TRBJ2-1, with 10 bases matching TRBD2. The CDR3 spans 14 residues. Unmatched junction bases numbered 7, after V lost 4 bases and J lost 9 bases. Germline loops: CDR1 SGHDT, CDR2 YYEEEE. CDR3 in DNA: TGTGCCAGCAGCGACCCTAGCGGGGGTACTGAGCAGTTCTTC. Protein sequence: CASSDPSGGTEQFF.

This clone is a singleton in its sample. The chain uses TRBV6-6 and TRBJ2-7; 8 nucleotides agree with TRBD2. This CDR3 spans 14 amino acids. In germline, CDR1 is MNHNY, CDR2 SVGAGI (reference sequence). V shed 10 bases and J 5 bases; nucleotides not matched to a gene: 13. The CDR3 loop is CATRRGGRGHEQYF. CDR3 DNA: TGTGCCACCCGACGGGGGGGACGAGGCCACGAGCAGTACTTC.

This clone appeared once. The chain is built from TRBV10-2 and TRBJ2-2; TRBD2 might be the D (5 bases). V lost 7 bases and J lost 0, with 9 bases in between. Germline-derived CDR1 and CDR2 are WSHSY and SAAADI. CDR3 length: 14 amino acids. CDR3 loop: CASIRTANTGELFF. The CDR3 nucleotides read TGCGCCAGCATTAGGACTGCGAACACCGGGGAGCTGTTTTTT.

This clone was counted a single time. This sequence joins TRBV9 and TRBJ2-2; D remains unclear. Germline CDR1 and CDR2: SGDLS and YYNGEE. Trimming removed 0 bases from V and 0 bases from J, with 9 bases in between. CDR3 length equals 16 residues. DNA for the CDR3: TGTGCCAGCAGCGTAGCGGCGTCTCCGAACACCGGGGAGCTGTTTTTT. It translates to CASSVAASPNTGELFF.

The V call is TRBV7-2, the J call TRBJ2-7; 10 bases map to TRBD2. The CDR3 consists of 14 residues. Germline trimming cut 2 bases from V and 4 bases from J; bases unmatched to any gene: 2. CDR1 and CDR2 (germline): SGHTA, FQGNSA. The CDR3 reads CASSLLAGAYEQYF. The CDR3 DNA is TGTGCCAGCAGCTTACTAGCGGGAGCTTACGAGCAGTACTTC.

The gene calls are TRBV5-4 and TRBJ2-7; 8 bases are shared with TRBD2. The V gene's germline CDR1 is SGHNT and CDR2 YYREEE (reference sequence). This CDR3 comprises 15 residues. Losses at the gene ends were 0 bases for V and 9 bases for J; bases not matched to a gene: 11. Here the CDR3 reads CASSLELAVAPGQYF. The DNA for the CDR3 is TGTGCCAGCAGCTTGGAACTAGCGGTCGCCCCCGGGCAGTACTTC. The whole variable domain, filled in from reference TRBV5-4 and TRBJ2-7, reads ETGVTQSPTHLIKTRGQQVTLRCSSQSGHNTVSWYQQALGQGPQFIFQYYREEENGRGNFPPRFSGLQFPNYSSELNVNALELDDSALYLCASSLELAVAPGQYFGPGTRLTVT.

V gene TRBV12-3 or TRBV12-4 combines with J gene TRBJ2-7, with 7 bases lining up with TRBD1. Trimming at V came to 8 bases and at J to 1 base, leaving 2 bases not matched to a gene. This CDR3 contains 12 residues. DNA of the CDR3: TGTGCCAGCGCGACAGGGTCCTACGAGCAGTACTTC. Translating gives CASATGSYEQYF.

The genes are TRBV5-1 and TRBJ2-7; TRBD1 might be the D (6 bases). V was clipped by 3 bases and J by 6 bases, with 10 bases between them. This CDR3 spans 12 amino acids. Germline V lookup: CDR1 SGHRS, CDR2 YFSETQ. CDR3 sequence reads: CASSSQGSEQYF. The DNA of the CDR3 is TGCGCCAGCAGCTCCCAGGGGTCCGAGCAGTACTTC.

The J gene is TRBJ1-1, the V gene TRBV6-4, with D possibly TRBD1 on 6 matching bases. Trimming removed 9 bases from V and 5 bases from J, with 16 bases in between. This CDR3 is built from 13 residues. The germline CDR1 and CDR2 sequences are MRHNA and SNTAGT. The CDR3 spells CASRGVGNTEAFF. The CDR3 coding sequence is TGTGCCAGTAGGGGGGTTGGAAATACTGAAGCTTTCTTT.

The chain uses TRBV30 and TRBJ2-1; D is unresolved. The CDR3 runs to 11 residues. Germline V gene data show CDR1 as GTSNPN and CDR2 as SVGIG (reference sequence). The V end was cut by 4 bases, the J end by 7 bases, with 8 bases between. In DNA, the CDR3 is TGTGCCTGGATGGTAGGTAATGAGCAGTTCTTC. It encodes CAWMVGNEQFF.

The count of this clone is one. The rearrangement uses TRBV9 and TRBJ2-7, with D possibly being TRBD2 (6 bases). Trimming pared 2 bases from V and 1 base from J, leaving 10 bases between. CDR1 and CDR2 from the germline V gene are SGDLS and YYNGEE. This CDR3 is built from 14 residues. The CDR3 sequence: CASSVRDSSYEQYF. CDR3 bases: TGTGCCAGCAGCGTCCGGGACTCTTCCTACGAGCAGTACTTC. The full variable domain, rest sourced from reference TRBV9 and TRBJ2-7, is DSGVTQTPKHLITATGQRVTLRCSPRSGDLSVYWYQQSLDQGLQFLIQYYNGEERAKGNILERFSAQQFPDLHSELNLSSLELGDSALYFCASSVRDSSYEQYFGPGTRLTVT.

In its sample, this clone was seen a few times. CDR3 nucleotides: TGTGCCAGCAGCGGGGGACAGGATGGGAATAATGAGCAGTTCTTC. Translating it yields CASSGGQDGNNEQFF. The rearrangement uses TRBV6-4 and TRBJ2-1, with 8 positions matching TRBD1. After removal of 6 bases from V and 7 bases from J, the junction contained 11 bases not matched to a gene. Germline V gene data show CDR1 as MRHNA and CDR2 as SNTAGT. The CDR3 length is 15 residues.

The rearrangement links TRBV5-1 to TRBJ2-3; possibly TRBD1 or TRBD2 for D (5 bases each). This CDR3 is 15 amino acids long. V lost 0 bases and J 4 bases, leaving 12 bases between the germline ends. From germline, CDR1 is SGHRS and CDR2 YFSETQ. The CDR3 reads CASSLVGGAADTQYF. Here the CDR3 DNA reads TGCGCCAGCAGCTTGGTTGGGGGAGCGGCAGATACGCAGTATTTT.

The DNA for the CDR3 is TGTGCCAGCAGTTACACTGCAGGCGACACTGAAGCTTTCTTT. Translation: CASSYTAGDTEAFF. This chain connects TRBV6-5 to TRBJ1-1; unclear D gene. The CDR3 is made up of 14 amino acids. Looked up from germline, CDR1 is MNHEY and CDR2 is SVGAGI. V lost 2 bases to trimming and J lost 3 bases, with 10 bases between them.

This sequence joins TRBV7-9 and TRBJ2-3, with D perhaps TRBD1 (5 bases). The CDR3 has 14 residues. V was trimmed by 5 bases and J by 4 bases, leaving 13 bases between them. Germline V gene data show CDR1 as SEHNR and CDR2 as FQNEAQ (reference sequence). CDR3 sequence (DNA): TGTGCCAGCAGCCCCTCCCTGACAGCAGATACGCAGTATTTT. Residues: CASSPSLTADTQYF.